These T cell receptor beta chains were read from a single sample in a study of OX40 agonist ivuxolimab in advanced cancers. Measured with immunoSEQ multiplex PCR; TCRdb has only the in-frame clones, and not every one. The sample has 50,000 to 65,000 clones; roughly nine tenths are singletons. Source: CD4+ or CD8+ T cells sorted from blood, taken in a trial of the OX40 agonist ivuxolimab. The receptors derive from an adult with an advanced solid tumor such as melanoma, head and neck, liver or kidney cancer. Both conserved end residues are part of each CDR3. Fields, in order: D gene, J gene, V gene, clone size, CDR3 DNA, CDR3 protein. The D gene is left open where the match is weak. Rows may omit the clone size; those that give it use once, few, many or a size class.

>.|TRBJ1-2|TRBV29-1|.
TGCAGCGTTGGCGGGGACTATGGCTACACCTTC
CSVGGDYGYTF
>.|TRBJ2-5|TRBV6-6|once
TGTGCCAGCAGTTACTCGGCGTATACGGAGACCCAGTACTTC
CASSYSAYTETQYF
>TRBD1|TRBJ1-5|TRBV9|.
TGTGCCAGCAGCGTTGGGACAGGGAGTCGGCCCCAGCATTTT
CASSVGTGSRPQHF
>TRBD1|TRBJ1-1|TRBV11-2|once
TGTGCCAGCACTAAGACAGGGGGTAACACTGAAGCTTTCTTT
CASTKTGGNTEAFF
>.|TRBJ1-2|TRBV5-8|.
TGTGCCAGTATTTACAGGGAACTGAACTATGGCTACACCTTC
CASIYRELNYGYTF
>.|TRBJ1-1|TRBV7-8|.
TGTGCCAGCACGTGGCAGGGTAACACTGAAGCTTTCTTT
CASTWQGNTEAFF
>.|TRBJ1-4|TRBV18|.
TGTGCCAGCTCACCTCAGGGGACTAATGAAAAACTGTTTTTT
CASSPQGTNEKLFF
>.|TRBJ2-7|TRBV6-5|.
TGTACCAGCAACAGGCAGACACCCTACGAGCAGTACTTC
CTSNRQTPYEQYF
>.|TRBJ2-6|TRBV11-2|.
TGTGCCAGCAGCCCGGACCTAGTCGGCGTCCTGACTTTC
CASSPDLVGVLTF
>TRBD1|TRBJ2-1|TRBV18|once
TGTGCCAGCTCACCAATCGAGACAGGGAATGAGCAGTTCTTC
CASSPIETGNEQFF
>.|TRBJ1-4|TRBV5-1|.
TGCGCCAGCAGCTATAGGGGGGATGGAGAAAAACTGTTTTTT
CASSYRGDGEKLFF
>TRBD1|TRBJ1-5|TRBV28|.
TGTGCCAGCAGGACAGGGCATCAGCCCCAGCATTTT
CASRTGHQPQHF
>.|TRBJ2-7|TRBV29-1|.
TGCAGCGTTGACTGGGGAGGCTACGAGCAGTACTTC
CSVDWGGYEQYF
>TRBD1|TRBJ1-1|TRBV19|few
TGTGCCAGTAGTCCGGACAGGGACACTGAAGCTTTCTTT
CASSPDRDTEAFF
>.|TRBJ1-3|TRBV27|.
TGTGCCAGCAGTTCGAGAGGGCTCTCTGGAAACACCATATATTTT
CASSSRGLSGNTIYF
>.|TRBJ2-2|TRBV7-7|.
TGTGCTAGCAGCAAGAGTTCACAGACTAACACCGGGGAGCTGTTTTTT
CASSKSSQTNTGELFF
>TRBD1|TRBJ1-2|TRBV27|.
TGTGCCAGCAGTTCGAACGACAGGGCTGGCTACACCTTC
CASSSNDRAGYTF
>.|TRBJ1-1|TRBV11-2|.
TGTGCCAGCAGCTTAGAGGGGACCGTGAACACTGAAGCTTTCTTT
CASSLEGTVNTEAFF
>.|TRBJ1-2|TRBV6-4|.
TGTGCCAGCCGTCTCCTAACGACTCCCTTTTATGGCTACACCTTC
CASRLLTTPFYGYTF
>.|TRBJ1-1|TRBV12-5|.
TGTGCTAGTGGTTTGAGGGAGAACACTGAAGCTTTCTTT
CASGLRENTEAFF
>.|TRBJ1-4|TRBV9|.
TGTGCCAGCAGCGCCGGGGTTGCAACTAATGAAAAACTGTTTTTT
CASSAGVATNEKLFF
>TRBD1|TRBJ2-7|TRBV7-2|.
TGTGCCAGCAGCAAACAGGGGAGAGACGAGCAGTACTTC
CASSKQGRDEQYF
>.|TRBJ2-5|TRBV5-1|.
TGCGCCAGCAGCCTGCGGACAGAAGAGACCCAGTACTTC
CASSLRTEETQYF
>.|TRBJ2-5|TRBV7-2|.
TGTGCCAGCAGCTTAGTAGGAGAGACCCAGTACTTC
CASSLVGETQYF
>.|TRBJ1-3|TRBV7-9|.
TGTGCCAGCAGCTTGAGGCTCAGGGTTTCTGGAAACACCATATATTTT
CASSLRLRVSGNTIYF
>.|TRBJ2-7|TRBV18|.
TGTGCCAGCTCACCACGGGAGGGGGCCCACGAGCAGTACTTC
CASSPREGAHEQYF
>TRBD1|TRBJ1-1|TRBV7-6|.
TGTGCCAGCAGCCTTCGACGGGACAGGTACACTGAAGCTTTCTTT
CASSLRRDRYTEAFF
>TRBD1|TRBJ2-7|TRBV6-1|.
TGTGCCAGCAGAAGGGACAGGGGATTGGGCTACGAGCAGTACTTC
CASRRDRGLGYEQYF
>.|TRBJ2-2|TRBV5-4|.
TGTGCCAGCAGCCTAATTGGGGTCACCGGGGAGCTGTTTTTT
CASSLIGVTGELFF
>.|TRBJ1-4|TRBV5-4|.
TGTGCCAGCAGCCTCAGGGGTGAAAAACTGTTTTTT
CASSLRGEKLFF
>TRBD1|TRBJ1-1|TRBV6-1|.
TGTGCCAGCCATGATTCCGGGACAGGGAACACTGAAGCTTTCTTT
CASHDSGTGNTEAFF
>.|TRBJ2-7|TRBV2|.
TGTGCCAGCAGTGAAGCGCGGATTTACGAGCAGTACTTC
CASSEARIYEQYF
>.|TRBJ2-1|TRBV28|.
TGTGCCAGCAGTCTCACCTACAATGAGCAGTTCTTC
CASSLTYNEQFF
>TRBD2|TRBJ2-1|TRBV5-5|few
TGTGCCAGCAGCTTGGCGGCGGGACTAGCGGCCTACAATGAGCAGTTCTTC
CASSLAAGLAAYNEQFF
>.|TRBJ1-2|TRBV28|.
TGTGCCAGCACCACTGGGGCTCCTGATAACTATGGCTACACCTTC
CASTTGAPDNYGYTF
>TRBD1|TRBJ1-5|TRBV14|.
TGTGCCAGCAGCCAAGGGGACAGCCAAAATCAGCCCCAGCATTTT
CASSQGDSQNQPQHF
>.|TRBJ1-6|TRBV6-5|few
TGTGCCAGCAGTTATGGGGGGTACTATAATTCACCCCTCCACTTT
CASSYGGYYNSPLHF